This is a list of T cell receptor beta chains from one sample in a study of T cell responses to AZD1222 COVID-19 vaccine. Produced via immunoSEQ multiplex PCR; TCRdb's table is partial and in-frame only. In the table there are about 110,000 clones, roughly nine tenths of which are singletons. Sequencing used peripheral blood, obtained 28 days after the second AZD1222 dose. These receptors all come from an adult who received the AZD1222 COVID-19 vaccine. Both conserved end residues are part of each CDR3. A D gene is named only where the DNA matches it firmly. Size values are once, few and many counts, or a class for expanded clones, and some rows have none.

j_gene	d_gene	v_gene	abundance	CDR3nt	CDR3aa
TRBJ1-4	NA	TRBV4-2	once	TGTGCCAGCAGCCAAGGACAGACTAACCCGGGTTCGGAAAAACTGTTTTTT	CASSQGQTNPGSEKLFF
TRBJ2-7	NA	TRBV6-5	NA	TGTGCCAGCAGCCACGGACAGTTCTACGAGCAGTACTTC	CASSHGQFYEQYF
TRBJ1-2	TRBD1	TRBV29-1	NA	TGCAGCGTTGTCCCCGACAGGGACTATGGCTACACCTTC	CSVVPDRDYGYTF
TRBJ1-1	NA	TRBV19	NA	TGTGCCAGTAATTTCGATTGGGGTTCTAGGACTGAAGCTTTCTTT	CASNFDWGSRTEAFF
TRBJ2-7	TRBD1	TRBV2	NA	TGTGCCAGCAGCAGGGGACAGGGAGTCTACGAGCAGTACTTC	CASSRGQGVYEQYF
TRBJ1-2	NA	TRBV12-3/TRBV12-4	NA	TGTGCCAGCAGGTCGCCTCTATCCGGCTACACCTTC	CASRSPLSGYTF
TRBJ1-4	TRBD1	TRBV27	NA	TGTGCCAGCAGTTTTATCTTTAAGACAGGGGAGGACGAAAAACTGTTTTTT	CASSFIFKTGEDEKLFF
TRBJ1-5	NA	TRBV7-2	NA	TGTGCCAGCAGCTCCTCGTGGGGTCAGCCCCAGCATTTT	CASSSSWGQPQHF
TRBJ2-2	TRBD1	TRBV5-6	NA	TGTGCCAGCAGCCCTGGGGGACAGGGGCCCACCGGGGAGCTGTTTTTT	CASSPGGQGPTGELFF
TRBJ1-6	TRBD1	TRBV2	NA	TGTGCCAGCCGTAGACAGGGCAACAGTCATAATTCACCCCTCCACTTT	CASRRQGNSHNSPLHF
TRBJ1-1	TRBD1	TRBV28	NA	TGTGCCAGCACCCAAGCGGGGCAGGGGGGGCGGAACACTGAAGCTTTCTTT	CASTQAGQGGRNTEAFF
TRBJ1-1	TRBD1	TRBV7-3	NA	TGTGCCAGCAGCGAACAGGGGGAAAACACTGAAGCTTTCTTT	CASSEQGENTEAFF
TRBJ1-3	NA	TRBV4-1	NA	TGCGCCAGCACGCTCGTCCCGGAAATCTCTGGAAACACCATATATTTT	CASTLVPEISGNTIYF
TRBJ1-4	NA	TRBV5-4	once	TGTGCCAGCAGCTCTAGCGGGGGCCGGGAAGGAAAACTGTTTTTT	CASSSSGGREGKLFF
TRBJ2-7	NA	TRBV15	NA	TGTGCCACCAGCAGAGGGCAGCTCTACGAGCAGTACTTC	CATSRGQLYEQYF
TRBJ1-5	TRBD1	TRBV6-5	NA	TGTGCCAGCAGGCTAACAGGGGGCAGTCAGCCCCAGCATTTT	CASRLTGGSQPQHF
TRBJ1-6	NA	TRBV4-2	NA	TGTGCCAGCAGCCAAGATCATCAGGATTCACCCCTCCACTTT	CASSQDHQDSPLHF
TRBJ2-2	NA	TRBV19	NA	TGTGCCAGTACGATGGGAAGGGGCTGGGAGCTGTTTTTT	CASTMGRGWELFF
TRBJ2-7	NA	TRBV4-1	NA	TGCGCCAGCAGCCAAGATCCCGGGGGTTCCTACGAGCAGTACTTC	CASSQDPGGSYEQYF
TRBJ1-2	NA	TRBV30	NA	TGTGCCCAAGGAAGGGACCTTATCGGCCGATATGGCTACACCTTC	CAQGRDLIGRYGYTF
TRBJ1-3	NA	TRBV12-3/TRBV12-4	NA	TGTGCCAGCAGTTTGGGGTGGGTTGACACCATATATTTT	CASSLGWVDTIYF
TRBJ2-5	NA	TRBV9	NA	TGTGCCAGCAGCGCCGAAACAGGTCAGCAAGAGACCCAGTACTTC	CASSAETGQQETQYF
TRBJ2-2	NA	TRBV5-1	NA	TGCGCCAGCAGCTTGGGGGCCACCGGGGAGCTGTTTTTT	CASSLGATGELFF
TRBJ1-2	NA	TRBV7-2	NA	TGTGCCAGCAGTCGAGAGCCAGGTCCCTATGGCTACACCTTC	CASSREPGPYGYTF
TRBJ1-5	NA	TRBV30	NA	TGTGCCTGGAGTAACGGGGTAGGGAATCAGCCCCAGCATTTT	CAWSNGVGNQPQHF
TRBJ1-4	NA	TRBV28	NA	TGTGCCAGCAGTTTAACGGGCAGCTCGAATGAAAAACTGTTTTTT	CASSLTGSSNEKLFF
TRBJ2-1	TRBD2	TRBV6-5	NA	TGTGCCAGCAGTCCAACGACTAGCGGGGACAATGAGCAGTTCTTC	CASSPTTSGDNEQFF
TRBJ1-6	TRBD1	TRBV7-9	NA	TGTGCCAGCAGCTTGGGAGGGACAGCCAATTCACCCCTCCACTTT	CASSLGGTANSPLHF
TRBJ1-6	NA	TRBV10-3	NA	TGTGCCATTCGTGATGGGGGCGAGGGGAATTCACCCCTCCACTTT	CAIRDGGEGNSPLHF
TRBJ2-7	NA	TRBV9	NA	TGTGCCAGCAGCCCCCAACCAGAAGCTCCCGAGCAGTACTTC	CASSPQPEAPEQYF
TRBJ2-7	NA	TRBV11-2	once	TGTGCCAGCAGCATCCCCGGGACTCCCTACGAGCAGTACTTC	CASSIPGTPYEQYF
TRBJ1-2	NA	TRBV7-2	NA	TGTGCCAGCAGCTACAATAACAGGAGGAAAGGCTATGGCTACACCTTC	CASSYNNRRKGYGYTF
TRBJ1-5	NA	TRBV18	NA	TGTGCCAGCTCACCTAGCGGGCCTACGAATCAGCCCCAGCATTTT	CASSPSGPTNQPQHF
TRBJ2-7	TRBD1	TRBV24-1	NA	TGTGCCACCAGTGATGCCGACAGGGTTCTCGGGCAGTACTTC	CATSDADRVLGQYF
TRBJ2-7	TRBD1	TRBV24-1	few	TGTGCCACCAGTGATTCAAGGGACAGCTACGAGCAGTACTTC	CATSDSRDSYEQYF
TRBJ2-7	TRBD1	TRBV27	NA	TGTGCCAGCAGTACCGGACAGGGGCAGTACGAGCAGTACTTC	CASSTGQGQYEQYF
TRBJ1-5	NA	TRBV21-1	few	TGTGCCAGCACTCCGCAAGCGGGGGACAATCAGCCCCAGCATTTT	CASTPQAGDNQPQHF
TRBJ2-3	NA	TRBV7-2	NA	TGTGCCAGCAGCTTAGATGCGGGGGCCACAGATACGCAGTATTTT	CASSLDAGATDTQYF
TRBJ2-1	NA	TRBV4-3	NA	TGCGCCAGCAGCCAAGATCACGGCAGGACCTACAATGAGCAGTTCTTC	CASSQDHGRTYNEQFF
TRBJ2-3	NA	TRBV28	NA	TGTGCCAGCAGTTTTTCCCGACAGTCCCAAAGCACAGATACGCAGTATTTT	CASSFSRQSQSTDTQYF
TRBJ2-7	NA	TRBV7-2	NA	TGTGCCAGCAGCCAAGAGACAGGCGTCTACGAGCAGTACTTC	CASSQETGVYEQYF
TRBJ1-1	NA	TRBV4-3	once	TGCGCCAGCAGCCAAGATGGAGCAGCCATAAAAGCTTTCTTT	CASSQDGAAIKAFF
TRBJ2-3	TRBD2	TRBV5-1	NA	TGCGCCAGCAGCTTGGCGTATCAGGGAGGGGGCACAGATACGCAGTATTTT	CASSLAYQGGGTDTQYF
TRBJ1-5	NA	TRBV4-1	few	TGCGCCAGCAGCCAACCGGGCCTCCCGGGGCAGCCCCAGCATTTT	CASSQPGLPGQPQHF
TRBJ2-7	NA	TRBV4-2	few	TGTGCCAGCAGCCAAGATTACGGGCAGGGGGGCGACGAGCAGTACTTC	CASSQDYGQGGDEQYF
TRBJ1-6	NA	TRBV10-3	NA	TGTGCCATCAGCCCCCGGGCAGGGGATAATTCACCCCTCCACTTT	CAISPRAGDNSPLHF
TRBJ2-3	NA	TRBV7-8	once	TGTGCCAGCAGTAGTCACCGGAGAAGTGGCACAGATACGCAGTATTTT	CASSSHRRSGTDTQYF